Listed below are T cell receptor beta chains from one sample, sequenced in a study of cytomegalovirus exposure and HLA in healthy donors. The assay was immunoSEQ multiplex PCR, and TCRdb's table has in-frame clones only and misses some. The sample consists of approximately 130,000 clones, approximately 70% of them appearing once. Sequencing input: PBMCs. The receptors shown here come from a woman in her sixties or seventies in good health and CMV-seropositive. The CDR3 runs from the conserved cysteine through the conserved F or W. The order of the fields is CDR3 DNA, CDR3 protein, V gene, CDR3 length, D gene, clone size, J gene. The D gene is left open where the match is weak. Expanded clones are given a class, and other clones once, few, many or no size at all.

TGTGCCAGCAGTTACAGCGGGGGGGCCTCCTACGAGCAGTACTTC CASSYSGGASYEQYF TRBV6-6 15 TRBD2 once TRBJ2-7
TGTGCCAGCACGGAGGTACAGGGAAATAATTCACCCCTCCACTTT CASTEVQGNNSPLHF TRBV18 15 NA NA TRBJ1-6
TGTGCCAGCAGTTTAAAAAGGGGGCGTGAAGCTTTCTTT CASSLKRGREAFF TRBV28 13 TRBD1 NA TRBJ1-1
TGTGCCAGCAGCTTGTCCGGGACAGGGGGCATCAATGAGCAGTTCTTC CASSLSGTGGINEQFF TRBV7-3 16 TRBD1 once TRBJ2-1
TGTGCCAGTAGTCCCGGGACTAGCGGGGGGGCAGGTTACAATGAGCAGTTCTTC CASSPGTSGGAGYNEQFF TRBV19 18 TRBD2 NA TRBJ2-1
TGTGCCAGCAATAGGGGCTTGAACACTGAAGCTTTCTTT CASNRGLNTEAFF TRBV6-5 13 NA few TRBJ1-1
TGCGCCAGCAGCCCTCAGGGACAGGGGACCGCTGGCTACACCTTC CASSPQGQGTAGYTF TRBV4-1 15 TRBD1 few TRBJ1-2
TGTGCCAGCAGCCAAGCGGTCGGAAGGGGGAACACTGAAGCTTTCTTT CASSQAVGRGNTEAFF TRBV4-1 16 NA few TRBJ1-1
TGCGCCAGCAGCTTGGGGGGGACACAAAACACTGAAGCTTTCTTT CASSLGGTQNTEAFF TRBV5-1 15 NA NA TRBJ1-1
TGTTCCAGCAGGGCAGGGGTGACTGAAGCTTTCTTT CSSRAGVTEAFF TRBV7-9 12 NA NA TRBJ1-1
TGTGCCAGCAGACGGGGAACAGATACGCAGTATTTT CASRRGTDTQYF TRBV7-9 12 NA once TRBJ2-3
TGTGCCAGCAGCTCGACAGGGGGGTATGGCTACACCTTC CASSSTGGYGYTF TRBV11-3 13 TRBD1 NA TRBJ1-2
TGTGCCAGCAGCTTGGTGGCCACGCTGGGGGCGCGGGAGCAGTTCTTC CASSLVATLGAREQFF TRBV5-4 16 NA few TRBJ2-1
TGTGCCAGCAGTGGCCCAGGGGCGTCTAATTCACCCCTCCACTTT CASSGPGASNSPLHF TRBV6-1 15 NA NA TRBJ1-6
TGCGCCAGCAGCTCTACCGGGACAGGGATGTATGGCTACACCTTC CASSSTGTGMYGYTF TRBV5-1 15 TRBD1 NA TRBJ1-2
TGTGCCAGCACTTTGTCTCCGAACACTGAAGCTTTCTTT CASTLSPNTEAFF TRBV2 13 NA few TRBJ1-1
TGTGCCAGCAGCTTGGGTCGCTTCGGTGCTAGCGGGGGGGCAACGAACATTCAGTACTTC CASSLGRFGASGGATNIQYF TRBV5-4 20 TRBD2 NA TRBJ2-4
TGTGCCATCAGTGAAACGGGGATGGGCACTGAAGCTTTCTTT CAISETGMGTEAFF TRBV10-3 14 NA few TRBJ1-1
TGCGCCAGCAGCTTGAGTGACATCCGCCTCCAAGAGACCCAGTACTTC CASSLSDIRLQETQYF TRBV5-1 16 NA NA TRBJ2-5
TGTGCCAGTAGCCCGACGGGAAACACCGGGGAGCTGTTTTTT CASSPTGNTGELFF TRBV2 14 NA NA TRBJ2-2
TGTGCTAGTGGTTTGGACTCCGACTTGGGGGGAGAGACCCAGTACTTC CASGLDSDLGGETQYF TRBV12-5 16 NA once TRBJ2-5
TGTGCCAGTTCGCCGCGGGGGGGCCTCTACAATGAGCAGTTCTTC CASSPRGGLYNEQFF TRBV11-3 15 TRBD2 NA TRBJ2-1
TGCGCCAGCAGCCAAGAAGCGGAGGGCCGCCGGCGTAATGAAAAACTGTTTTTT CASSQEAEGRRRNEKLFF TRBV4-1 18 NA NA TRBJ1-4
TGTGCCAGCAGCCCGGACAGGGGGCAGTACTATGGCTACACCTTC CASSPDRGQYYGYTF TRBV7-8 15 TRBD1 NA TRBJ1-2
TGTGCCAGCAGCGTAGTGGACACGGCTAACACTGAAGCTTTCTTT CASSVVDTANTEAFF TRBV9 15 NA once TRBJ1-1
TGTGCCAGCAGCTTAGTTTCGGGGGGTTGGAAGCATTTT CASSLVSGGWKHF TRBV13 13 NA NA TRBJ1-5
TGTGCCAGCAGTTCAGGGGATGGCTACACCTTC CASSSGDGYTF TRBV27 11 NA few TRBJ1-2
TGTGCCAGCAGCCTGACCTCGTGGACAGAAGAGACCCAGTACTTC CASSLTSWTEETQYF TRBV9 15 NA NA TRBJ2-5
TGTGCCAGCAGTCCTAGGGGCCTAGATGGGACTGAAGCTTTCTTT CASSPRGLDGTEAFF TRBV6-5 15 NA NA TRBJ1-1
TGCAGCGTTCGTCGGGACAGGTGGTATGGCTACACCTTC CSVRRDRWYGYTF TRBV29-1 13 TRBD1 NA TRBJ1-2
TGTGCCAGCAGCGGGGGGGCAGACCGGGATCAGCCCCAGCATTTT CASSGGADRDQPQHF TRBV5-8 15 NA NA TRBJ1-5
TGCAGCGTTGAAGAGGGAGCTGAAGCTTTCTTT CSVEEGAEAFF TRBV29-1 11 NA NA TRBJ1-1
TGTGCCAGCAAAGGCAGGGGGCAAACTGAAGCTTTCTTT CASKGRGQTEAFF TRBV9 13 TRBD1 NA TRBJ1-1
TGTGCCTGGTGTCCCTTCCCTCCAGGACAGAAGAGCTATGGCTACACCTTC CAWCPFPPGQKSYGYTF TRBV30 17 NA NA TRBJ1-2
TGCGCCAGCAGCTTGGATGGGACAGGTCCCCTTTATGGCTACACCTTC CASSLDGTGPLYGYTF TRBV5-1 16 TRBD1 NA TRBJ1-2
TGTGCCAGCAGCTCGGCTGGCTTCTCGGGGACTGAAGCTTTCTTT CASSSAGFSGTEAFF TRBV11-1 15 NA NA TRBJ1-1
TGTGCCGCCACAGGGGGGCGAGGCAATCAGCCCCAGCATTTT CAATGGRGNQPQHF TRBV10-3 14 TRBD1 NA TRBJ1-5
TGTGCCAGCAGCTTAGGGCAGGGGAATGAAAAACTGTTTTTT CASSLGQGNEKLFF TRBV5-6 14 NA NA TRBJ1-4
TGTGCCAGCAAGGGGAATAGCAATCAGCCCCAGCATTTT CASKGNSNQPQHF TRBV2 13 NA NA TRBJ1-5
TGTGCCACCAGCGAAGGGACAGGGTACGAGCAGTACTTC CATSEGTGYEQYF TRBV15 13 TRBD1 NA TRBJ2-7
TGTGCCAGCAGCTTACGCCTAGCGGGGGGATGGGGTGAGCAGTTCTTC CASSLRLAGGWGEQFF TRBV5-4 16 TRBD2 NA TRBJ2-1
TGCAGCGTTGAACTCCCAGGGGGCGGCACAGATACGCAGTATTTT CSVELPGGGTDTQYF TRBV29-1 15 TRBD1 NA TRBJ2-3
TGTGCCAGCAGCCAAGACCCCGGACAGGGAAACACTGAAGCTTTCTTT CASSQDPGQGNTEAFF TRBV14 16 TRBD1 NA TRBJ1-1
TGTGCCAGCAGTTACTTAGCAGGGTTGGGCACTGAAGCTTTCTTT CASSYLAGLGTEAFF TRBV6-5 15 NA NA TRBJ1-1
TGTGCCAGCAGATCGACAGGGGGCCCAAATCAGCCCCAGCATTTT CASRSTGGPNQPQHF TRBV6-1 15 TRBD1 NA TRBJ1-5
TGTGCCAGCAGGGCCGGAACAGGACAGCCCCAGCATTTT CASRAGTGQPQHF TRBV6-1 13 NA few TRBJ1-5
TGTGCCAGCAGCCAACAGAACTATGGCTACACCTTC CASSQQNYGYTF TRBV5-8 12 NA NA TRBJ1-2
TGTGCCAGCTCACCGGGACAGGGAGGGGGAGCCAAAAACATTCAGTACTTC CASSPGQGGGAKNIQYF TRBV18 17 TRBD1 few TRBJ2-4
TGTGCCAGCAGTTTAGAAAGTAGACAGGGCCTCTATGGCTACACCTTC CASSLESRQGLYGYTF TRBV27 16 TRBD1 few TRBJ1-2
TGTGCCAGCAGCCGGGACTTGAACTATGGCTACACCTTC CASSRDLNYGYTF TRBV14 13 NA NA TRBJ1-2
TGTGCCAGCAAGACGGGAAGCTCCTACGAGCAGTACTTC CASKTGSSYEQYF TRBV6-5 13 NA NA TRBJ2-7
TGCGCCAGCAGCTTGGATTCGGGGAATCAGCCCCAGCATTTT CASSLDSGNQPQHF TRBV5-1 14 NA NA TRBJ1-5
TGCGCCAGCAGCCAAGCAAACTATGGCTACACCTTC CASSQANYGYTF TRBV4-1 12 NA once TRBJ1-2
TGCGCCAGCAGGCTAGAGCTTAGCTCCTACAATGAGCAGTTCTTC CASRLELSSYNEQFF TRBV4-1 15 NA once TRBJ2-1
TGTGCCGGGGTAGGACAGGGCGACGGGGAGCAGTACTTC CAGVGQGDGEQYF TRBV2 13 TRBD1 NA TRBJ2-7
TGTGCCAGCAGCGTACAGGGCTCTAACTATGGCTACACCTTC CASSVQGSNYGYTF TRBV7-2 14 NA NA TRBJ1-2